This T cell receptor (beta chain) was sequenced for a study of T cell repertoires in aging, cancer and after chemotherapy. Findings and caveats of the study: Loss of evenness, beyond lost richness, contributed to age-related TCR diversity decline in cancer patients. Immunological memory after chemotherapy cannot be judged from the repertoire data. Compared with age-matched healthy donors, untreated hematological or solid cancer patients showed higher blood TCR clonality.

Notes on this clonotype: Its antigen is still unknown.

Multiplex touch-down PCR with TRB-A/B primers amplified rearranged V-D-J TRB sequences. TCRdb redid the calling of the multiplex PCR reads with MiXCR, one entry per CDR3 protein. The sample contains about 11,000 distinct CDR3 sequences, roughly two fifths of which appear only once. TCR beta rearrangements were amplified from peripheral blood genomic DNA. Between the trimmed V and J ends, which lost 0 bases and 3 bases, there was a span of 17 bases. CDR3 length: 18 amino acids. The germline V gene encodes CDR1 LNHNV and CDR2 YYDKDF (reference sequence). This TCR derives from a human donor in good health. The chain combines TRBV15 with TRBJ2-2; a possible D gene is TRBD2 (6 bases). The sequenced sample was blood. The CDR3 coding sequence is TGTGCCACCAGCAGAGATGTCCCTAGCGAATATCACACCGGGGAGCTGTTTTTT. Encoded protein: CATSRDVPSEYHTGELFF.